This T cell receptor (beta chain) was identified during a study of blood T cell repertoires in COVID-19. On the study more broadly: The study drew acute and convalescent COVID-19 samples from the United States, Italy and Spain. Sources were T cells, B-cell-depleted T cells, or PBMCs; the material itself was cDNA or gDNA.

Profiling relied on immunoSEQ multiplex PCR, and the TCRdb table lists in-frame clones only, not all of them. The repertoire holds 60,000 to 65,000 clones, with roughly four fifths as singletons. In germline, CDR1 is SGHVS, CDR2 FQNEAQ. The CDR3 loop spans 15 amino acids. Trimming shortened V by 5 bases and J by 0 bases, and 13 bases separated the two germline ends. The V and J genes are TRBV7-8 and TRBJ1-1; weak D call: TRBD1 (5 bases). The sequence derives from a human donor in a cohort sampled during active COVID-19. Sequenced material: peripheral blood. The CDR3, as DNA: TGTGCCAGCAGCCCAAGACAGAGCATGAACACTGAAGCTTTCTTT. Translation gives CASSPRQSMNTEAFF.